A single sample gave rise to the 8 T cell receptor beta chains below, sequenced in a study of spatial heterogeneity in lung cancer. This sample's time point: blood at routine non-recurrence follow-up after resection. TCRdb re-called the 5' RACE reads with MiXCR, one entry per CDR3 protein. The table has over 15,000 distinct CDR3 sequences, about 18% seen once. This material consisted of PBMCs, taken at follow-up. The receptors come from a male donor with early-stage non-small cell lung cancer.

This chain connects TRBV7-9 to TRBJ1-2; D might be TRBD1 (5 bases). The germline V and J ends were trimmed by 5 bases and 1 base, with 23 bases remaining between them. CDR3 length equals 18 residues. In germline, CDR1 is SEHNR, CDR2 FQNEAQ (reference sequence). CDR3 loop: CASSLLRIDRRDNYGYTF. The CDR3 coding sequence is TGTGCCAGCAGCCTCCTTCGAATCGACAGAAGAGATAACTATGGCTACACCTTC.

By sample fraction, this clonotype is medium-sized. The chain uses TRBV7-2 and TRBJ2-3; D may match TRBD1 or TRBD2 (7 bases each). The CDR3 runs to 15 residues. Germline V CDR1 and CDR2: SGHTA, FQGNSA. V was shortened by 5 bases and J by 7 bases, with 19 bases between the two germline ends. The CDR3 bases are TGTGCCAGCAGCCCCCAGGGGGGGGGACTTAATACGCAGTATTTT. Residues: CASSPQGGGLNTQYF. Together with reference TRBV7-2 and TRBJ2-3, the CDR3 gives the full variable domain: GAGVSQSPSNKVTEKGKDVELRCDPISGHTALYWYRQSLGQGLEFLIYFQGNSAPDKSGLPSDRFSAERTGGSVSTLTIQRTQQEDSAVYLCASSPQGGGLNTQYFGPGTRLTVL.

This clonotype was picked up many times. V and J are TRBV20-1 and TRBJ2-7; no clear D gene. This CDR3 region has 13 residues. V shed 2 bases and J shed 2 bases, with 10 bases lying between them. Germline loops: CDR1 DFQATT, CDR2 SNEGSKA (reference sequence). The CDR3 DNA follows: TGCAGTGCTAGAATGCGCGGAACCTACGAGCAGTACTTC. This encodes CSARMRGTYEQYF.

This clonotype was picked up a small number of times. V gene TRBV20-1 combines with J gene TRBJ2-7; weak D call: TRBD2 (6 bases). Deletions cut 2 bases from V and 6 bases from J, with 8 bases between. Germline lookup yields CDR1 DFQATT and CDR2 SNEGSKA (reference sequence). The CDR3 consists of 11 residues. CDR3 sequence: CSARSGVEQYF. CDR3 DNA sequence: TGCAGTGCTAGATCGGGGGTCGAGCAGTACTTC.

The J gene is TRBJ2-7, the V gene TRBV29-1; TRBD1 matches at 10 bases. V shed 6 bases and J 0 bases; nucleotides not matched to a gene: 2. The CDR3 runs to 13 residues. In germline, CDR1 is SQVTM, CDR2 ANQGSEA. Written as DNA, the CDR3 is TGCAGCGTCGGGACAGGGGACTCCTACGAGCAGTACTTC. Translated, it gives CSVGTGDSYEQYF.

The chain combines TRBV6-5 with TRBJ2-1; 9 nucleotides align to TRBD2. The CDR3 extends over 16 amino acids. Germline assignment: CDR1 MNHEY and CDR2 SVGAGI. Trimming cost V 1 base and J 8 bases; bases outside gene matches: 9. CDR3 amino acids: CASSYWAGGPFDEQFF. DNA of the CDR3: TGTGCCAGCAGTTACTGGGCGGGGGGGCCCTTCGATGAGCAGTTCTTC.

This clonotype is judged medium-sized (0.01 to 0.1%). DNA for the CDR3: TGTGCCAGCAGTTACGATCGGACGGGAGAACGGTACTTC. Translated: CASSYDRTGERYF. V is TRBV6-6 and J is TRBJ2-7; TRBD2 is a possible D gene (6 bases). The ends were cut back, 2 bases at V and 12 bases at J, with 17 bases in the middle. The CDR3 consists of 13 residues. Germline V gene lookup returns CDR1 MNHNY and CDR2 SVGAGI (reference sequence).

By share, this clonotype counts as medium-sized. J is TRBJ2-2 and V is TRBV7-9, with TRBD1 as a possible D gene (5 bases). The CDR3 loop spans 14 amino acids. Trimming cost V 5 bases and J 1 base, with 8 bases left between them. From germline, CDR1 is SEHNR and CDR2 FQNEAQ (reference sequence). CDR3 DNA sequence: TGTGCCAGCAGCCCTACAGGGAACACCGGGGAGCTGTTTTTT. Its translation: CASSPTGNTGELFF.